The 19 T cell receptor beta chains presented below share a single source sample, sequenced in a study of STAT5B mutations in CD4+ large granular lymphocyte leukemia. Repertoires were generated with immunoSEQ multiplex PCR, while TCRdb's copy carries only in-frame clones and drops some. The sample has fewer than 25,000 clones, 65% to 85% seen once. Sequencing was done on a sample of CD4+ T cells from blood buffy coats. The receptors come from a human donor in good health.

The rearrangement links TRBV6-1 to TRBJ2-7, with D possibly being TRBD1 or TRBD2 (5 bases each). Germline CDR1 is MNHNS and CDR2 is SASEGT. The CDR3 sequence is 15 residues long. Trimming took 2 bases from V and 0 from J, leaving 11 bases between them. CDR3 nucleotides: TGTGCCAGCAGTGAACCCTACGGGACCTCCTACGAGCAGTACTTC. It translates to CASSEPYGTSYEQYF.

This rearrangement joins TRBV12-5 to TRBJ2-7, with TRBD2 matching over 7 bases. V lost 2 bases to trimming and J lost 2 bases; unmatched junction nucleotides: 3. The germline CDR1 and CDR2 sequences are LGHNT and FRNRAP. CDR3 length: 14 residues. CDR3 nucleotides: TGTGCTAGTGGTTTGCGCGGGAGCGCCTACGAGCAGTACTTC. Translation: CASGLRGSAYEQYF.

This chain joins TRBV29-1 and TRBJ1-2; D call uncertain. Germline loops: CDR1 SQVTM, CDR2 ANQGSEA. CDR3 length: 14 amino acids. V was cut by 1 base and J by 8 bases, with 17 bases left in between. The CDR3: CSVEGYWLTNGYTF. DNA for the CDR3: TGCAGCGTTGAAGGGTATTGGCTGACTAACGGCTACACCTTC.

The rearrangement joins TRBV2 to TRBJ1-2; D is uncertain. Germline-derived CDR1 and CDR2 are SNHLY and FYNNEI. The V end was cut by 6 bases, the J end by 2 bases, with 7 bases between. The CDR3 length is 12 residues. CDR3 residues: CASSASNYGYTF. In DNA form, the CDR3 reads TGTGCCAGCAGCGCCAGCAACTATGGCTACACCTTC.

The rearrangement links TRBV28 to TRBJ2-7, with D perhaps TRBD1 or TRBD2 (5 bases each). The CDR3 consists of 13 residues. CDR1 is MDHEN, CDR2 SYDVKM, per germline. V was shortened by 8 bases and J by 3 bases, with 14 bases between the two germline ends. The CDR3 DNA follows: TGTGCCAGCGTAACCGGGACCCACTACGAGCAGTACTTC. This gives the protein CASVTGTHYEQYF.

The chain uses TRBV11-1 and TRBJ2-1; D tentatively reads TRBD1 or TRBD2 (6 bases each). CDR3 size: 15 residues. The V gene lost 8 bases and the J gene lost 1 base, with 15 bases spanning the gap. Germline V gene data show CDR1 as SGHAT and CDR2 as FQDESV (reference sequence). The CDR3 nucleotides read TGTGCCAGCCAAGTCCGGGGGCGATCCTACAATGAGCAGTTCTTC. It codes for CASQVRGRSYNEQFF.

The CDR3 is CSVEGNNYGYTF. As DNA, the CDR3 is TGCAGCGTTGAAGGGAATAACTATGGCTACACCTTC. The rearrangement joins TRBV29-1 to TRBJ1-2; no reliable D call. Germline V gene sequence: CDR1 SQVTM, CDR2 ANQGSEA. The ends were cut back, 1 base at V and 1 base at J, with 4 bases in the middle. The CDR3 runs 12 residues.

The chain links TRBV5-6 to TRBJ2-3; D may be TRBD2 (6 bases). This CDR3 has 15 amino acids. CDR1 SGHDT and CDR2 YYEEEE come from the germline V gene. Trimming cost V 0 bases and J 5 bases, with 13 bases left between them. CDR3 DNA: TGTGCCAGCAGCTTGGTATCCCGGGAGAAAGATACGCAGTATTTT. Residues: CASSLVSREKDTQYF.

This rearrangement joins TRBV6-6 to TRBJ2-2; 7 bases are a match to TRBD1. V lost 5 bases to trimming and J lost 6 bases; unmatched junction nucleotides: 6. Germline assignment: CDR1 MNHNY and CDR2 SVGAGI (reference sequence). The length of the CDR3 is 14 residues. The CDR3 DNA reads as TGTGCCAGCAGTCGGGACAGATCCTCCGGGGAGCTGTTTTTT. Its protein is CASSRDRSSGELFF.

The rearrangement links TRBV5-6 to TRBJ2-1, with 7 bases lining up with TRBD1. V trimming: 5 bases; J trimming: 5 bases; junction bases outside the gene matches: 13. The CDR3 sequence is 16 residues long. From germline, CDR1 is SGHDT and CDR2 YYEEEE. In DNA form, the CDR3 reads TGTGCCAGCAGTAAAAACAGGGGTAGTGTTGACAATGAGCAGTTCTTC. Translated: CASSKNRGSVDNEQFF. The full variable domain, completed using reference TRBV5-6 and TRBJ2-1, is DAGVTQSPTHLIKTRGQQVTLRCSPKSGHDTVSWYQQALGQGPQFIFQYYEEEERQRGNFPDRFSGHQFPNYSSELNVNALLLGDSALYLCASSKNRGSVDNEQFFGPGTRLTVL.

In this sample, this clone turned up a few times. V is TRBV4-1 and J is TRBJ2-7; no definite D call. The CDR3 is 13 residues long. Germline V gene data show CDR1 as MGHRA and CDR2 as YSYEKL. V lost 4 bases, J lost 5 bases, and 12 bases lay in between. In DNA form, the CDR3 reads TGCGCCAGCAGCCCCTGGGTGGGTGACGAGCAGTACTTC. Its protein product is CASSPWVGDEQYF.

The genes are TRBV7-9 and TRBJ2-3; weak D call: TRBD1 (6 bases). The ends were cut back, 1 base at V and 0 bases at J, with 20 bases in the middle. The germline CDR1 and CDR2 sequences are SEHNR and FQNEAQ (reference sequence). The CDR3 totals 19 residues. CDR3 DNA sequence: TGTGCCAGCAGCTTAGGGTCTAGGACAGAGGTTTCTAGCACAGATACGCAGTATTTT. This sequence encodes CASSLGSRTEVSSTDTQYF.

J is TRBJ2-1 and V is TRBV18; D may be TRBD2 (6 bases). In germline, CDR1 is KGHSH, CDR2 LQKENI. This CDR3 has 15 residues. The V end was cut by 3 bases, the J end by 0 bases, with 9 bases between. CDR3 sequence (DNA): TGTGCCAGCTCACCCGTCGGGAGCTCCTACAATGAGCAGTTCTTC. It is translated as CASSPVGSSYNEQFF.

The gene calls are TRBV7-2 and TRBJ2-7, with D unclear. The CDR3 is 12 residues long. Trimming stripped 0 bases from V and 7 bases from J, with 7 bases between. Germline V gives CDR1 SGHTA, CDR2 FQGNSA. The CDR3 sequence is CASSLAVGEQYF. The CDR3 region has the DNA TGTGCCAGCAGCTTAGCGGTGGGGGAGCAGTACTTC.

This clone was seen more than once but under ten times. J is TRBJ1-2 and V is TRBV30; D is unclear. V gave up 5 bases and J gave up 7 bases, with 11 bases separating them. This CDR3 is built from 11 residues. Germline V gene data show CDR1 as GTSNPN and CDR2 as SVGIG (reference sequence). CDR3 nucleotide sequence: TGTGCCTGGGAGAACTTGGGTGGCTACACCTTC. Translated: CAWENLGGYTF.

The gene calls are TRBV6-6 and TRBJ1-4; 7 nucleotides match TRBD1. This CDR3 has 14 amino acids. In germline, CDR1 is MNHNY, CDR2 SVGAGI (reference sequence). V dropped 6 bases and J dropped 7; count of bases not matched to a gene: 8. For the CDR3, the DNA is TGTGCCAGCAGCAAACAGGGGCGGGCTGAAAAACTGTTTTTT. Translated: CASSKQGRAEKLFF.

The DNA of the CDR3 is TGTGCCAGTAGTATCGCGGTCAGGGGGGCGTCCTACGAGCAGTACTTC. Translated, it gives CASSIAVRGASYEQYF. V is TRBV19 and J is TRBJ2-7, with D possibly TRBD1 on 7 matching bases. The CDR3 is made up of 16 amino acids. Germline V gene sequence: CDR1 LNHDA, CDR2 SQIVND (reference sequence). V lost 3 bases and J 1 base, leaving 16 bases between the germline ends.

This chain joins TRBV9 and TRBJ2-1, with D possibly being TRBD1 or TRBD2 (5 bases each). The germline V gene encodes CDR1 SGDLS and CDR2 YYNGEE. V was shortened by 0 bases and J by 8 bases, with 9 bases between the two germline ends. The CDR3 runs 13 residues. This CDR3 is CASSVALGDEQFF. The CDR3 nucleotides are TGTGCCAGCAGCGTAGCTTTGGGGGATGAGCAGTTCTTC.

The V call is TRBV15, the J call TRBJ1-5; D is unresolved. Germline loops: CDR1 LNHNV, CDR2 YYDKDF (reference sequence). V lost 3 bases and J lost 3, with 3 bases in between. The CDR3 consists of 12 residues. DNA of the CDR3: TGTGCCACCAGCAGGCCCAATCAGCCCCAGCATTTT. This encodes CATSRPNQPQHF.